These 28 T cell receptor beta chains were sequenced from one sample in a study of blood T cell repertoires in COVID-19. Assay used: immunoSEQ multiplex PCR; TCRdb lists only in-frame clones, some missing. The repertoire has about 380,000 clones, 70% to 85% of them found once; the top ten carry around 1.1%. Sequencing input: peripheral blood. The receptor source for this set is a human donor with acute or convalescent COVID-19. The donor label of this sample is uncertain.

V and J are TRBV12-3 or TRBV12-4 and TRBJ1-2; possibly TRBD1 for D (6 bases). Trimming cost V 7 bases and J 3 bases, with 9 bases left between them. The CDR3 is 12 amino acids. The CDR3 here is CASTRQDYGYTF. For the CDR3, the DNA is TGTGCCAGCACCCGACAGGACTATGGCTACACCTTC.

This chain links TRBV27 with TRBJ2-2; 12 bases align to TRBD2. The J segment lost 3 bases and the V segment lost 7 bases, leaving 9 bases of the junction unmatched. The germline V gene encodes CDR1 MNHEY and CDR2 SMNVEV (reference sequence). CDR3 length equals 17 residues. The DNA of the CDR3 is TGTGCCAGCAAGATCCCGGGACTAGCGGGTGACACCGGGGAGCTGTTTTTT. It is translated as CASKIPGLAGDTGELFF.

This clone was counted only a few times. This rearrangement joins TRBV4-1 to TRBJ1-2; 9 bases line up with TRBD1. Losses at the gene ends were 3 bases for V and 4 bases for J; bases not matched to a gene: 12. The CDR3 extends over 17 amino acids. Germline V gene sequence: CDR1 MGHRA, CDR2 YSYEKL. CDR3: CASSQMTPGQGFYGYTF. Written as DNA, the CDR3 is TGCGCCAGCAGCCAGATGACCCCGGGACAGGGATTCTATGGCTACACCTTC.

V usage is TRBV14 and J usage is TRBJ2-3; D remains ambiguous. The CDR3 is made up of 15 amino acids. The germline V gene has CDR1 SGHDN and CDR2 FVKESK. The germline V and J ends were trimmed by 1 base and 6 bases, with 14 bases remaining between them. The DNA of the CDR3 is TGTGCCAGCAGCCAAGGGAGAGCGAGGTGGGATACGCAGTATTTT. This translates into CASSQGRARWDTQYF.

This clone was counted ten times or more. The genes are TRBV2 and TRBJ2-3; 12 nucleotides line up with TRBD2. Germline V gene data show CDR1 as SNHLY and CDR2 as FYNNEI. The CDR3 runs to 18 residues. The V gene end was trimmed by 0 bases and the J gene end by 5 bases; junction bases not matched to a gene: 9. The CDR3 spells CASSEAHLAGGRGDTQYF. CDR3 DNA: TGTGCCAGCAGTGAAGCGCACCTAGCGGGGGGGCGTGGAGATACGCAGTATTTT.

The chain carries TRBV6-5 and TRBJ1-3, with 10 positions matching TRBD1. CDR1 and CDR2 (germline): MNHEY, SVGAGI. The CDR3 is made up of 14 amino acids. J lost 3 bases, V lost 7 bases, and 3 bases had no gene match. The CDR3 reads CASTGTGVGNTIYF. The CDR3 coding sequence is TGTGCCAGCACCGGGACAGGGGTTGGAAACACCATATATTTT.

The CDR3 reads CASSLWGGRGAKNIQYF. CDR3 coding DNA: TGTGCCAGCAGCTTATGGGGCGGGAGGGGTGCCAAAAACATTCAGTACTTC. The chain links TRBV5-6 to TRBJ2-4, with 9 bases aligning to TRBD2. Germline V lookup: CDR1 SGHDT, CDR2 YYEEEE. With V trimmed by 2 bases and J by 1 base, 7 bases remained unmatched. CDR3 length: 17 residues.

The chain is built from TRBV27 and TRBJ1-5; 7 bases are a match to TRBD1. Germline lookup yields CDR1 MNHEY and CDR2 SMNVEV (reference sequence). This CDR3 is built from 18 residues. V shed 8 bases and J 0 bases; nucleotides not matched to a gene: 16. Here the CDR3 DNA reads TGTGCCAGCTGTAACCCCCGGGACAGCAAATATAGCAATCAGCCCCAGCATTTT. It codes for CASCNPRDSKYSNQPQHF.

The CDR3 loop is CASSYSGLLTDTQYF. The CDR3 DNA reads TGTGCCAGCAGTTACTCGGGACTACTCACAGATACGCAGTATTTT. The chain links TRBV6-5 to TRBJ2-3; TRBD2 aligns across 7 bases. The length of the CDR3 is 15 residues. The V and J ends lost 0 bases and 2 bases, in that order; junction bases with no gene match: 2. Per germline, CDR1 MNHEY and CDR2 SVGAGI.

In its sample, this clone was seen once. The chain is built from TRBV23-1 and TRBJ1-2; 7 bases line up with TRBD1. TRBV23-1 is designated an ORF whose function remains uncertain. V was pared by 11 bases and J by 2 bases, with 11 bases of the junction left unmatched. The CDR3 totals 14 residues. The CDR3 reads CARVKRGRNYGYTF. CDR3 nucleotide sequence: TGCGCCCGAGTCAAGAGGGGGCGAAACTATGGCTACACCTTC.

The chain is built from TRBV28 and TRBJ1-4, with TRBD1 identical over 7 bases. After removal of 4 bases from V and 5 bases from J, the junction contained 7 bases not matched to a gene. This CDR3 has 15 amino acids. The V gene's germline CDR1 is MDHEN and CDR2 SYDVKM. In nucleotides, the CDR3 is TGTGCCAGCAGTTCATCAGGGGGGATGAATGAAAAACTGTTTTTT. It specifies CASSSSGGMNEKLFF. The entire variable domain, with the rest obtained from reference TRBV28 and TRBJ1-4, is as follows: DVKVTQSSRYLVKRTGEKVFLECVQDMDHENMFWYRQDPGLGLRLIYFSYDVKMKEKGDIPEGYSVSREKKERFSLILESASTNQTSMYLCASSSSGGMNEKLFFGSGTQLSVL.

J is TRBJ2-5 and V is TRBV7-9; 8 nucleotides agree with TRBD1. The J segment lost 6 bases and the V segment lost 1 base, leaving 4 bases of the junction unmatched. CDR3 length: 14 amino acids. From germline, CDR1 is SEHNR and CDR2 FQNEAQ (reference sequence). CDR3 sequence (DNA): TGTGCCAGCAGCTTAGTCGGACAGGGAAAGACCCAGTACTTC. Its protein is CASSLVGQGKTQYF.

The rearrangement links TRBV7-8 to TRBJ2-1, with 8 positions matching TRBD2. Germline CDR1 and CDR2: SGHVS and FQNEAQ. The CDR3 covers 16 residues. Trimming cost V 4 bases and J 0 bases; bases outside gene matches: 5. CDR3 sequence: CASSSLGTSSYNEQFF. The CDR3 coding sequence is TGTGCCAGCAGCTCTCTGGGGACTAGCTCCTACAATGAGCAGTTCTTC.

In its sample, this clone was seen many times. The chain carries TRBV30 and TRBJ1-1; 7 bases agree with TRBD1. The CDR3 sequence is 15 residues long. Germline V gene lookup returns CDR1 GTSNPN and CDR2 SVGIG (reference sequence). The ends lost 0 bases at V and 5 bases at J; junction bases unmatched: 9. In nucleotides, the CDR3 is TGTGCCTGGAGTGTACATTCGACAGGGAGAACTGAAGCTTTCTTT. It is translated as CAWSVHSTGRTEAFF.

The J gene is TRBJ1-2, the V gene TRBV9; TRBD1 is a possible D gene (5 bases). The V and J ends lost 3 bases and 3 bases respectively, with 15 bases between them. The CDR3 runs to 15 residues. Germline CDR1 and CDR2: SGDLS and YYNGEE. The CDR3 region has the DNA TGTGCCAGCAGCGCAGCCACCCAGGGATACTATGGCTACACCTTC. It specifies CASSAATQGYYGYTF.

The V gene is TRBV5-4, the J gene TRBJ2-5; 8 bases are a match to TRBD2. V lost 0 bases and J lost 9; bases outside the gene matches: 7. CDR3 size: 14 residues. Germline V gene data show CDR1 as SGHNT and CDR2 as YYREEE (reference sequence). The CDR3 reads CASSLELAVPSQYF. In DNA form, the CDR3 reads TGTGCCAGCAGCTTGGAACTAGCGGTCCCGTCCCAGTACTTC.

V and J are TRBV3-1 (or the pseudogene TRBV3-2) and TRBJ2-5; 11 bases line up with TRBD2. CDR3 length: 18 residues. Losses at the gene ends were 1 base for V and 4 bases for J; bases not matched to a gene: 11. CDR1 and CDR2 from the germline V gene are LGHDT and YNNKEL (reference sequence). Here the CDR3 DNA reads TGTGCCAGCAGCCAAGTAGGAGTACTAGCGGGGGAGGGAGAGACCCAGTACTTC. Translated: CASSQVGVLAGEGETQYF.

The chain is built from TRBV5-4 and TRBJ1-2, with TRBD1 matching 7 bases. This CDR3 comprises 15 residues. Losses at the gene ends were 4 bases for V and 5 bases for J; bases not matched to a gene: 11. Germline values: CDR1 SGHNT, CDR2 YYREEE (reference sequence). The CDR3 loop is CASSGAAGGLYGYTF. The CDR3 nucleotides are TGTGCCAGCAGCGGCGCGGCAGGGGGGTTGTATGGCTACACCTTC.

V and J are TRBV6-6 and TRBJ1-4; TRBD1 matches 10 bases. V lost 5 bases to trimming and J lost 4 bases; unmatched junction nucleotides: 10. CDR1 and CDR2 (germline): MNHNY, SVGAGI (reference sequence). The CDR3 has 17 amino acids. DNA for the CDR3: TGTGCCAGCAGTCGCCGGACAGGGGGAAGACTTAATGAAAAACTGTTTTTT. Amino acids: CASSRRTGGRLNEKLFF.

This sequence joins TRBV5-1 and TRBJ2-7; 7 bases map to TRBD1. Germline V gene lookup returns CDR1 SGHRS and CDR2 YFSETQ. There are 13 residues in the CDR3. With 7 bases clipped from V and 6 bases from J, the junction kept 10 bases outside the gene matches. In DNA, the CDR3 is TGCGCCAGCGGGCAGACAGGGTCCCCCGAGCAGTACTTC. It translates to CASGQTGSPEQYF.

This clone was counted a few times. The gene calls are TRBV18 and TRBJ2-3, with D possibly being TRBD2 (6 bases). Germline lookup yields CDR1 KGHSH and CDR2 LQKENI. Trimming stripped 0 bases from V and 2 bases from J, with 18 bases between. The length of the CDR3 is 18 residues. The CDR3 region has the DNA TGTGCCAGCTCACCACCGAGGAGCGGGCCTATGGCCACAGATACGCAGTATTTT. Its translation is CASSPPRSGPMATDTQYF.

This rearrangement joins TRBV3-1 (or the pseudogene TRBV3-2) to TRBJ1-1, with D hard to call. Per the germline V gene, CDR1 is LGHDT and CDR2 is YNNKEL (reference sequence). V was clipped by 2 bases and J by 7 bases, with 14 bases between them. The CDR3 is 14 amino acids. The CDR3: CASSQSDVSGEAFF. CDR3 DNA sequence: TGTGCCAGCAGCCAATCGGACGTAAGCGGTGAAGCTTTCTTT.

V usage is TRBV18 and J usage is TRBJ1-2, with unresolved D. The CDR3 extends over 15 amino acids. CDR1 is KGHSH and CDR2 is LQKENI in the germline V gene. Trimming pared 3 bases from V and 5 bases from J, leaving 16 bases between. The chain's CDR3 is CASSPASEGRYGYTF. The CDR3 bases are TGTGCCAGCTCACCGGCTTCCGAGGGTCGGTATGGCTACACCTTC.

This clone was seen once. The chain links TRBV4-1 to TRBJ2-5; D call uncertain. The germline V gene has CDR1 MGHRA and CDR2 YSYEKL. The CDR3 consists of 14 residues. The ends were cut back, 4 bases at V and 1 base at J, with 10 bases in the middle. As DNA, the CDR3 is TGCGCCAGCAGCCCTGGCCCCCCCCAAGAGACCCAGTACTTC. The encoded protein is CASSPGPPQETQYF.

This sequence joins TRBV4-2 and TRBJ1-1; D may be TRBD1 (5 bases). Looked up from germline, CDR1 is LGHNA and CDR2 is YNFKEQ. This CDR3 is built from 15 residues. V was pared by 4 bases and J by 2 bases, with 14 bases between. CDR3 sequence reads: CASSPRSWGNTEAFF. The CDR3 DNA is TGTGCCAGCAGCCCCAGGTCCTGGGGCAACACTGAAGCTTTCTTT.

J is TRBJ1-5 and V is TRBV5-8; the D is unclear. CDR1 and CDR2 (germline): SGHTS, YDEGEE. The CDR3 has 16 amino acids. Trimming stripped 4 bases from V and 0 bases from J, with 14 bases between. The CDR3, as DNA: TGTGCCAGCAGCCGAGGAATAACGCGTAGCAATCAGCCCCAGCATTTT. As protein: CASSRGITRSNQPQHF. The full variable domain, in which reference TRBV5-8 and TRBJ1-5 provide the parts outside the CDR3, is EAGVTQSPTHLIKTRGQQATLRCSPISGHTSVYWYQQALGLGLQFLLWYDEGEERNRGNFPPRFSGRQFPNYSSELNVNALELEDSALYLCASSRGITRSNQPQHFGDGTRLSIL.

V gene TRBV6-4 combines with J gene TRBJ2-1, with TRBD2 identical over 7 bases. The V segment lost 3 bases and the J segment 6 bases; nucleotides outside the gene matches: 8. The CDR3 runs to 15 residues. The germline V gene has CDR1 MRHNA and CDR2 SNTAGT. CDR3 nucleotides: TGTGCCAGCAGTGATGGAACTAGCGCCTTCAATGAGCAGTTCTTC. Translated, it gives CASSDGTSAFNEQFF.

A few counts support this clone. The chain joins TRBV5-4 to TRBJ1-6, with 8 bases lining up with TRBD1. V lost 4 bases and J lost 9; bases outside the gene matches: 12. Germline CDR1 SGHNT, CDR2 YYREEE (reference sequence). This CDR3 has 16 amino acids. The CDR3 nucleotides are TGTGCCAGCAGCCAGAAGACACCAGGGGGCGGTTCACCCCTCCACTTT. It encodes CASSQKTPGGGSPLHF. The full variable domain, with the rest looked up from reference TRBV5-4 and TRBJ1-6, is ETGVTQSPTHLIKTRGQQVTLRCSSQSGHNTVSWYQQALGQGPQFIFQYYREEENGRGNFPPRFSGLQFPNYSSELNVNALELDDSALYLCASSQKTPGGGSPLHFGNGTRLTVT.